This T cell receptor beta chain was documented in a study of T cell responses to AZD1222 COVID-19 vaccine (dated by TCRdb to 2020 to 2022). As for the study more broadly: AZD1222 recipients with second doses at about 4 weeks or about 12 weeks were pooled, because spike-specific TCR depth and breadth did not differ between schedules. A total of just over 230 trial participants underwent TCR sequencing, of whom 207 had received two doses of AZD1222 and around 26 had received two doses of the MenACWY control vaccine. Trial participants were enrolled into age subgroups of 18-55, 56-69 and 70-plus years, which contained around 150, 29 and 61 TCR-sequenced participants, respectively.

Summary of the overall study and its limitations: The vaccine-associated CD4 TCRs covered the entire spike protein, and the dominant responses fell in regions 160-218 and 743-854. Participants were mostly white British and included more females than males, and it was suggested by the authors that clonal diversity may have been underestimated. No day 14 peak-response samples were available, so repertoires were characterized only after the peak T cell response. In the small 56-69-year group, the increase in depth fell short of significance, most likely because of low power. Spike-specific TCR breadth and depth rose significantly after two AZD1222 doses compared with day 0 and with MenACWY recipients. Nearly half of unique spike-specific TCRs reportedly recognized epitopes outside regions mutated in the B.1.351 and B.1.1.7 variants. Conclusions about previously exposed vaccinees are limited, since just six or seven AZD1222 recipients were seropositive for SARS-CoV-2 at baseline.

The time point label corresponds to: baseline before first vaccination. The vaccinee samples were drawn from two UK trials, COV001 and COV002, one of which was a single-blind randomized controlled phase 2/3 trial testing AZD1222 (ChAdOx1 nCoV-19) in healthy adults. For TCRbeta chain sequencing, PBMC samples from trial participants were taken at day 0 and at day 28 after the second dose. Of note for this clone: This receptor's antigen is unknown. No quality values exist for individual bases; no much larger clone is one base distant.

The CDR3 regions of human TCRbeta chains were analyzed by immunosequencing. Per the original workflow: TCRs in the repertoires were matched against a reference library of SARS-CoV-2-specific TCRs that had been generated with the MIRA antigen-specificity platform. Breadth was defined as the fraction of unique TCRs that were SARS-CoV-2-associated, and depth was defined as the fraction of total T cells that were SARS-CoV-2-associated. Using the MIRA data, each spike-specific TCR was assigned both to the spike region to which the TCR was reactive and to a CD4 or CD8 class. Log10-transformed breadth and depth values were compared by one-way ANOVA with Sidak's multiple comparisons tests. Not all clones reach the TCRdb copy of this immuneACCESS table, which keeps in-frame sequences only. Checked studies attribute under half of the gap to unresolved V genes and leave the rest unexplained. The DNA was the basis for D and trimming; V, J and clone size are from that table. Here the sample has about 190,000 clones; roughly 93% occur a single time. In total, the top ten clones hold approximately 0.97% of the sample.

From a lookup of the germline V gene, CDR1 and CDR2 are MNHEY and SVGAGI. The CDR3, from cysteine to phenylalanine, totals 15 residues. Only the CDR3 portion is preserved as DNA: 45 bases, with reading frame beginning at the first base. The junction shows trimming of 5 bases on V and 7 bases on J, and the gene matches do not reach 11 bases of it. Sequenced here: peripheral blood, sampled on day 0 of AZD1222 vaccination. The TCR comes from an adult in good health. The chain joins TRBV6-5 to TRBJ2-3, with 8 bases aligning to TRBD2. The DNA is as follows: TGTGCCAGCAGTCCTGACGGGGGGGGACGGTATACGCAGTATTTT. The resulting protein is CASSPDGGGRYTQYF.